This entry features one T cell receptor (beta chain) sequence. The sample is drawn from a study of blood T cell repertoires in COVID-19. Background on the study: Sample material is recorded as cDNA or gDNA derived from T cells, B-cell-depleted T cells, or PBMCs.

Trimming removed 7 bases at V and 0 bases at J, with 12 bases between. Germline V gene sequence: CDR1 MRHNA, CDR2 SNTAGT. This CDR3 is built from 14 residues. As handled by the study authors: Using reference gene primer amplification, nucleated cell counts were estimated. Sequencing used immunoSEQ multiplex PCR; TCRdb keeps in-frame clones, though not all of them. V and J calls and clone size are those listed in that table; D and trimming were worked out from the DNA. The sample carries under 150,000 clones, approximately 87% recorded once. The sample was peripheral blood. The sequence was collected from a woman aged 40 to 50 with acute or convalescent COVID-19. The chain carries TRBV6-4 and TRBJ1-1; D possibly corresponds to TRBD1 (6 bases). CDR3 sequence reads: CASKGPGVNTEAFF. CDR3 DNA: TGTGCCAGCAAGGGACCAGGGGTGAACACTGAAGCTTTCTTT.